Listed here is a single T cell receptor beta chain. Method: immunoSEQ multiplex PCR; TCRdb's copy keeps in-frame clones and lacks some. The profile covers about 150,000 clones, with about 76% appearing a single time and approximately 9.1% taken by the ten largest. The data were taken from a study of blood T cell repertoires in COVID-19. About the study: The study drew acute and convalescent COVID-19 samples from the United States, Italy and Spain.

This CDR3 has 17 residues. Trimming stripped 2 bases from V and 5 bases from J, with 21 bases between. In germline, CDR1 is KGHSH, CDR2 LQKENI. Sequencing used peripheral blood. The chain uses TRBV18 and TRBJ2-5, with D perhaps TRBD1 (5 bases). The TCR sequence derives from a woman aged 60-70 years with active or convalescent COVID-19. The DNA for the CDR3 is TGTGCCAGCTCACCAAACCACCCACAGGCCCTCGGGGAGACCCAGTACTTC. Residues: CASSPNHPQALGETQYF. The full variable domain, its missing parts supplied by reference TRBV18 and TRBJ2-5, is NAGVMQNPRHLVRRRGQEARLRCSPMKGHSHVYWYRQLPEEGLKFMVYLQKENIIDESGMPKERFSAEFPKEGPSILRIQQVVRGDSAAYFCASSPNHPQALGETQYFGPGTRLLVL.